The 30 T cell receptor beta chains reported below all come from one sample, sequenced in a study of neurological immune-mediated disorders. From the 5' RACE reads, TCRdb called clonotypes with MiXCR, one entry per CDR3 protein. This sample has around 60,000 distinct CDR3 sequences; more than 3% occur once, and the top ten carry roughly 6.6%. What was sequenced was PBMCs. The receptors come from a woman aged 55-75 years with multiple sclerosis.

This clonotype occurred many times. The rearrangement joins TRBV5-1 to TRBJ2-1, with 10 bases that match TRBD2. The germline gives CDR1 SGHRS, CDR2 YFSETQ. V was pared by 4 bases and J by 8 bases, with 12 bases of the junction left unmatched. CDR3 size: 16 residues. CDR3 region: CASSNRWSGTSDEQFF. The CDR3 bases are TGCGCCAGCAGCAACCGTTGGTCCGGGACTAGCGATGAGCAGTTCTTC.

The sample holds many counts of this clonotype. The chain carries TRBV5-5 and TRBJ1-1; the D is unclear. The V gene lost 2 bases and the J gene lost 7 bases, with 9 bases spanning the gap. The CDR3 has 12 residues. CDR1 and CDR2 (germline): SGHKS, YYEKEE (reference sequence). This CDR3 is CASSFLGNEAFF. Here the CDR3 DNA reads TGTGCCAGCAGCTTTCTTGGGAATGAAGCTTTCTTT.

In this sample, this clonotype turned up many times. This rearrangement joins TRBV27 to TRBJ1-5; TRBD1 might be the D (6 bases). V lost 1 base and J 6 bases, leaving 16 bases between the germline ends. The CDR3 is 16 amino acids. CDR1 is MNHEY, CDR2 SMNVEV, per germline (reference sequence). The CDR3 region is CASSLWGRGLGQPQHF. CDR3 nucleotides: TGTGCCAGCAGTTTATGGGGCCGGGGGCTTGGTCAGCCCCAGCATTTT.

This clonotype was found many times. The chain combines TRBV5-6 with TRBJ1-5, with no clear D. The germline CDR1 and CDR2 sequences are SGHDT and YYEEEE. Trimming cost V 2 bases and J 4 bases, with 7 bases left between them. The CDR3 extends over 13 amino acids. The CDR3 sequence is CASSLKRNQPQHF. The CDR3 DNA follows: TGTGCCAGCAGCTTAAAAAGAAATCAGCCCCAGCATTTT.

This clonotype was picked up many times. This rearrangement joins TRBV5-5 to TRBJ1-2; 8 bases are a match to TRBD1. Germline CDR1 is SGHKS and CDR2 is YYEKEE (reference sequence). The CDR3 extends over 16 amino acids. J gave up 5 bases and V 5 bases, and 14 bases lay outside the gene matches. The CDR3 DNA follows: TGTGCCAGCAGAAGGGACATAACCGGGACAGGATATGGCTACACCTTC. Translation gives CASRRDITGTGYGYTF.

This clonotype was seen repeatedly, ten times or more. In nucleotides, the CDR3 is TGTGCCAGCAGCCAACTCAATTCCGAGCCGGTACTGTTTTTT. As protein: CASSQLNSEPVLFF. The chain has TRBV3-1 and TRBJ1-4; D call uncertain. CDR3 size: 14 residues. In germline, CDR1 is LGHDT, CDR2 YNNKEL (reference sequence). V was trimmed by 2 bases and J by 13 bases, leaving 17 bases between them.

This clonotype occurred many times. This chain joins TRBV12-3 or TRBV12-4 and TRBJ1-1; a weak D match, TRBD1 (5 bases). Between the trimmed V and J ends, which lost 3 bases and 5 bases, there was a span of 10 bases. The CDR3 loop spans 13 amino acids. The CDR3 is CASSFWGGTEAFF. The CDR3 DNA is TGTGCCAGCAGTTTCTGGGGCGGGACTGAAGCTTTCTTT.

There are many counts of this clonotype. V and J are TRBV12-3 or TRBV12-4 and TRBJ2-1, with D tentatively TRBD1 (5 bases). V was trimmed by 2 bases and J by 1 base, leaving 9 bases between them. This CDR3 has 15 amino acids. CDR3 DNA: TGTGCCAGCAGTTTACGGCAGGGATCCTACAATGAGCAGTTCTTC. Residues: CASSLRQGSYNEQFF.

This clonotype was counted many times. The V and J genes are TRBV6-2 or TRBV6-3 and TRBJ1-6; maybe TRBD1 (5 bases). Trimming shortened V by 7 bases and J by 10 bases, and 20 bases separated the two germline ends. The CDR3 is 15 residues long. The V gene's germline CDR1 is MNHEY and CDR2 SVGEGT. This CDR3 is CASTQRGGPGSPLHF. CDR3 DNA: TGTGCCAGCACTCAACGGGGAGGACCAGGGTCACCCCTCCACTTT.

This clonotype was detected many times. The chain has TRBV3-1 and TRBJ2-3; possible D gene TRBD2, 5 bases. Germline V gene data show CDR1 as LGHDT and CDR2 as YNNKEL (reference sequence). The V and J ends lost 1 base and 2 bases respectively, with 10 bases between them. The CDR3 extends over 15 amino acids. The CDR3 reads CASSQGASHTDTQYF. The DNA for the CDR3 is TGTGCCAGCAGCCAAGGTGCTAGCCACACAGATACGCAGTATTTT.

Ten or more counts support this clonotype. The rearrangement uses TRBV7-2 and TRBJ1-2, with a tentative D call TRBD1 (5 bases). Trimming stripped 0 bases from V and 7 bases from J, with 12 bases between. Per germline, CDR1 SGHTA and CDR2 FQGNSA. CDR3 size: 14 residues. The CDR3 DNA reads as TGTGCCAGCAGCTTAGCTGGGACCGTCCTTGGCTACACCTTC. Its translation is CASSLAGTVLGYTF.

The sample holds many counts of this clonotype. The chain has TRBV7-3 and TRBJ1-3; D unclear. CDR1 is SGHTA and CDR2 is FQGTGA in the germline V gene. This CDR3 is 14 amino acids long. V lost 5 bases, J lost 0 bases, and 8 bases lay in between. The CDR3 spells CASSDTGSGNTIYF. The CDR3 DNA reads TGTGCCAGCAGCGACACCGGCTCTGGAAACACCATATATTTT.

This clonotype was seen repeatedly, ten times or more. This chain joins TRBV5-1 and TRBJ1-4; D is uncertain. V lost 4 bases and J 4 bases, leaving 8 bases between the germline ends. Germline assignment: CDR1 SGHRS and CDR2 YFSETQ. This CDR3 contains 13 residues. For the CDR3, the DNA is TGCGCCAGCAGCCGAGCGTATAATGAAAAACTGTTTTTT. This codes for CASSRAYNEKLFF.

This clonotype was seen ten or more times. The rearrangement joins TRBV12-3 or TRBV12-4 to TRBJ2-1; either TRBD1 or TRBD2 may supply D (5 bases each). The CDR3 is 16 residues long. The V end was cut by 0 bases, the J end by 8 bases, with 17 bases between. The CDR3 bases are TGTGCCAGCAGTTTAGCCCGGGGACCGACCCGGGATGAGCAGTTCTTC. This gives the protein CASSLARGPTRDEQFF.

This clonotype was counted at least ten times. J is TRBJ1-2 and V is TRBV5-1; perhaps TRBD1 as D (5 bases). Germline CDR1 is SGHRS and CDR2 is YFSETQ. V lost 4 bases and J lost 5, with 9 bases in between. The CDR3 has 12 residues. In DNA, the CDR3 is TGCGCCAGCAGCCCTGACAGATATGGCTACACCTTC. It codes for CASSPDRYGYTF.

The sample holds many counts of this clonotype. The V gene is TRBV20-1, the J gene TRBJ1-2; 8 bases fit TRBD1. CDR1 is DFQATT and CDR2 is SNEGSKA in the germline V gene (reference sequence). The CDR3 has 12 amino acids. CDR3 bases: TGCAGCTCACCGGGACAGGTCTATGGCTACACCTTC. Encoded protein: CSSPGQVYGYTF.

The sample holds many counts of this clonotype. This rearrangement joins TRBV3-1 to TRBJ2-5; D unresolved. The germline V gene has CDR1 LGHDT and CDR2 YNNKEL (reference sequence). The V and J ends lost 3 bases and 0 bases respectively, with 14 bases between them. The CDR3 has 16 amino acids. CDR3 DNA sequence: TGTGCCAGCAGCCACCCCGAGACCCTGTACCAAGAGACCCAGTACTTC. It codes for CASSHPETLYQETQYF.

This clonotype was counted ten times or more. The rearrangement joins TRBV6-2 or TRBV6-3 to TRBJ2-2; unclear D gene. The CDR3 contains 14 residues. Germline V gene data show CDR1 as MNHEY and CDR2 as SVGEGT. Trimming left V 0 bases short and J 5 bases short, with 7 bases between. CDR3 nucleotides: TGTGCCAGCAGTTACTCGGCCGAGACCGGGGAGCTGTTTTTT. Its translation: CASSYSAETGELFF.

This clonotype was counted at least ten times. The rearrangement joins TRBV9 to TRBJ1-2; tentatively, D is TRBD1 (5 bases). Germline V lookup: CDR1 SGDLS, CDR2 YYNGEE. The V gene lost 4 bases and the J gene lost 4 bases, with 23 bases spanning the gap. The CDR3 covers 17 residues. The CDR3 coding sequence is TGTGCCAGCAGCCCCCGGGGGTGGCAGACCTCTTTCTATGGCTACACCTTC. The encoded protein is CASSPRGWQTSFYGYTF.

This clonotype was seen at least ten times. J is TRBJ2-5 and V is TRBV5-1; D is possibly TRBD2 (6 bases). Looked up from germline, CDR1 is SGHRS and CDR2 is YFSETQ. The CDR3 has 14 residues. V lost 4 bases and J lost 5, with 15 bases in between. CDR3 region: CASSPETSRETQYF. DNA of the CDR3: TGCGCCAGCAGCCCTGAGACTAGTCGGGAGACCCAGTACTTC.

This clonotype has a count of ten or more. The V gene is TRBV12-3 or TRBV12-4, the J gene TRBJ1-1; possible D gene TRBD1, 5 bases. CDR3 size: 13 residues. V dropped 2 bases and J dropped 9 bases, with 13 bases sitting between them. The CDR3 reads CASSLSFGQKAFF. DNA for the CDR3: TGTGCCAGCAGTTTAAGTTTTGGACAAAAAGCTTTCTTT.

This clonotype was detected many times. The V and J genes are TRBV5-1 and TRBJ2-7, with a weak D call TRBD2 (5 bases). Per germline, CDR1 SGHRS and CDR2 YFSETQ. The ends were cut back, 1 base at V and 2 bases at J, with 13 bases in the middle. The CDR3 contains 15 residues. The CDR3 loop reads CASSLNNWGAYEQYF. The CDR3 DNA sequence: TGCGCCAGCAGCTTGAATAATTGGGGAGCCTACGAGCAGTACTTC.

This clonotype was seen at least ten times. In DNA form, the CDR3 reads TGCAGTGCTAGTGAGTTGAGCTCCTATAATTCACCCCTCCACTTT. Translated, it gives CSASELSSYNSPLHF. The V and J genes are TRBV20-1 and TRBJ1-6; no firm D call. CDR1 is DFQATT, CDR2 SNEGSKA, per germline (reference sequence). There are 15 residues in the CDR3. The V end lost 3 bases, the J end lost 0 bases, and 9 bases lay between the germline ends.

This clonotype was counted many times. This rearrangement joins TRBV20-1 to TRBJ2-7; TRBD1 or TRBD2 may be the D gene (6 bases each). The CDR3 covers 17 residues. CDR1 is DFQATT, CDR2 SNEGSKA, per germline (reference sequence). The ends were cut back, 3 bases at V and 2 bases at J, with 23 bases in the middle. The CDR3 bases are TGCAGTGCTAGTGCCCCCGGGGGCGGGTCAGTTACCTACGAGCAGTACTTC. The encoded protein is CSASAPGGGSVTYEQYF.

This clonotype appeared many times. V usage is TRBV25-1 and J usage is TRBJ1-4; no clear D. The CDR3 contains 15 residues. With 2 bases removed from V and 7 bases from J, the gap between germline ends came to 14 bases. CDR1 and CDR2 (germline): MGHDK, SYGVNS. The DNA for the CDR3 is TGTGCCAGCAGTGAAGCGGGGAGTCGGGGTGAAAAACTGTTTTTT. Translated, it gives CASSEAGSRGEKLFF.

Worth noting for this clonotype: An end of the junction does not agree with germline; a read error may underlie this. The chain couples TRBV3-1 to TRBJ1-4; maybe TRBD1 (6 bases). The CDR3 consists of 14 residues. CDR1 is LGHDT and CDR2 is YNNKEL in the germline V gene (reference sequence). The CDR3 DNA follows: TGTGCCAGCAGCCAAACAGGGATCAATGTAAAACTGTTTTTT. Translated, it gives CASSQTGINVKLFF. Drawing the rest from reference TRBV3-1 and TRBJ1-4, the complete variable domain is DTAVSQTPKYLVTQMGNDKSIKCEQNLGHDTMYWYKQDSKKFLKIMFSYNNKELIINETVPNRFSPKSPDKAHLNLHINSLELGDSAVYFCASSQTGINVKLFFGSGTQLSVL.

In its sample, this clonotype was seen many times. The chain links TRBV5-1 to TRBJ2-1; TRBD2 matches 13 bases. The ends lost 3 bases at V and 8 bases at J; junction bases unmatched: 11. Germline V gene lookup returns CDR1 SGHRS and CDR2 YFSETQ. This CDR3 is 17 amino acids long. Here the CDR3 reads CASSSKGTSGISYEQFF. CDR3 coding DNA: TGCGCCAGCAGCTCAAAGGGGACTAGCGGGATTAGCTATGAGCAGTTCTTC. Complete variable domain (other parts from reference TRBV5-1 and TRBJ2-1): KAGVTQTPRYLIKTRGQQVTLSCSPISGHRSVSWYQQTPGQGLQFLFEYFSETQRNKGNFPGRFSGRQFSNSRSEMNVSTLELGDSALYLCASSSKGTSGISYEQFFGPGTRLTVL.

This clonotype was detected many times. The V and J genes are TRBV5-1 and TRBJ2-3, with TRBD2 identical over 7 bases. Trimming at V came to 6 bases and at J to 5 bases, leaving 9 bases not matched to a gene. The CDR3 spans 14 residues. Germline lookup yields CDR1 SGHRS and CDR2 YFSETQ. The CDR3 region is CASKAAGVQDTQYF. DNA for the CDR3: TGCGCCAGCAAGGCGGCGGGAGTTCAAGATACGCAGTATTTT. The entire variable domain, with the rest obtained from reference TRBV5-1 and TRBJ2-3, is as follows: KAGVTQTPRYLIKTRGQQVTLSCSPISGHRSVSWYQQTPGQGLQFLFEYFSETQRNKGNFPGRFSGRQFSNSRSEMNVSTLELGDSALYLCASKAAGVQDTQYFGPGTRLTVL.

This clonotype was counted ten times or more. This sequence joins TRBV4-1 and TRBJ2-7, with a weak D call TRBD1 (6 bases). The CDR3 is 14 amino acids. V was cut by 6 bases and J by 3 bases, with 15 bases left in between. The germline V gene encodes CDR1 MGHRA and CDR2 YSYEKL. The CDR3 DNA follows: TGCGCCAGCAGTCGACAGGTCGGGCTCTACGAGCAGTACTTC. This sequence encodes CASSRQVGLYEQYF.

In its sample, this clonotype was seen many times. The V and J genes are TRBV7-9 and TRBJ1-5, with no clear D. With 2 bases removed from V and 3 bases from J, the gap between germline ends came to 5 bases. The CDR3 consists of 13 residues. Germline V CDR1 and CDR2: SEHNR, FQNEAQ (reference sequence). In DNA, the CDR3 is TGTGCCAGCAGCTTAAGGTACAATCAGCCCCAGCATTTT. Translated, it gives CASSLRYNQPQHF.